The T cell receptor beta chain under discussion was sequenced for a study of Ad26.COV2.S vaccination and SARS-CoV-2 variants. Overall study: Each vaccinee took Ad26.COV2.S intramuscularly, once or twice 56 days apart.

A word on this clone: Its cognate antigen is unknown.

Method: immunoSEQ multiplex PCR; TCRdb's copy keeps in-frame clones and lacks some. The sample has 300,000 to 500,000 clones; approximately 86% are singletons. Broader study findings: The TCR-based breadth and depth measures might underestimate overall T cell responses.

The treatment here: 19 received Ad26.COV2.S at low or high dose, single or two shots; about 5 received placebo; per-sample allocation not given. Sampling happened 63 days after the first vaccine or placebo injection. The TCR comes from a person aged 18-60 years who received the Ad26.COV2.S COVID-19 vaccine or a placebo. The sample here was peripheral blood, taken in a trial of Ad26.COV2.S vaccine versus placebo.

CDR3 residues: CASKARDENTGELFF. The CDR3 nucleotides are TGTGCCAGCAAGGCCAGGGATGAGAACACCGGGGAGCTGTTTTTT. The chain is built from TRBV6-5 and TRBJ2-2; possibly TRBD1 for D (5 bases). The V and J ends lost 7 bases and 1 base respectively, with 13 bases between them. Germline-derived CDR1 and CDR2 are MNHEY and SVGAGI. The CDR3 totals 15 residues.